What follows are 30 T cell receptor beta chains derived from one specimen sequenced in a study of CD8 T cells in ankylosing spondylitis. TCRdb reprocessed the 5' RACE reads with MiXCR, giving one entry per CDR3 protein. Here the sample spans about 340,000 distinct CDR3 sequences, roughly 15% being singletons. The specimen was blood, either unsorted or a sorted T cell fraction (not recorded which). These receptors were collected from a male donor with ankylosing spondylitis or in good health (not recorded which).

This clonotype was observed a handful of times. The V call is TRBV18, the J call TRBJ2-3; 9 nucleotides align to TRBD2. Germline-derived CDR1 and CDR2 are KGHSH and LQKENI. The CDR3 length is 15 residues. Unmatched junction bases numbered 2, after V lost 3 bases and J lost 1 base. The chain's CDR3 is CASSPPSGGTDTQYF. In nucleotides, the CDR3 is TGTGCCAGCTCACCTCCTAGCGGGGGCACAGATACGCAGTATTTT.

In its sample, this clonotype was seen a few times. The chain couples TRBV11-2 to TRBJ1-5; 7 nucleotides align to TRBD1. The V and J ends lost 5 bases and 5 bases, in that order; junction bases with no gene match: 15. CDR1 is SGHAT and CDR2 is FQNNGV in the germline V gene. CDR3 length: 17 residues. The CDR3 DNA is TGTGCCAGCAGCCTCAGGACAGGTATCCACTGGCATCAGCCCCAGCATTTT. Translation: CASSLRTGIHWHQPQHF.

The CDR3 here is CATSPLGWGIKETQYF. Written as DNA, the CDR3 is TGTGCCACCAGCCCCCTAGGGTGGGGGATTAAAGAGACCCAGTACTTC. The rearrangement links TRBV15 to TRBJ2-5; perhaps D is TRBD1 or TRBD2 (5 bases each). CDR3 length: 16 residues. Germline CDR1 LNHNV, CDR2 YYDKDF (reference sequence). V was shortened by 5 bases and J by 3 bases, with 19 bases between the two germline ends.

This clonotype was seen a few times. The chain recombines TRBV5-1 with TRBJ2-1, with a possible D match to TRBD2 (5 bases). CDR1 and CDR2 from the germline V gene are SGHRS and YFSETQ. The length of the CDR3 is 15 residues. V was trimmed by 0 bases and J by 8 bases, leaving 15 bases between them. The CDR3 here is CASSLDPSPRDEQFF. The CDR3 DNA follows: TGCGCCAGCAGCTTGGATCCCTCGCCGCGGGATGAGCAGTTCTTC.

This clonotype occurred a few times. J is TRBJ1-5 and V is TRBV20-1, with a possible D match to TRBD1 (5 bases). Germline V CDR1 and CDR2: DFQATT, SNEGSKA (reference sequence). The CDR3 totals 12 residues. Trimming removed 5 bases at V and 6 bases at J, with 11 bases between. The CDR3 sequence: CSAGRGSQPQHF. The CDR3 nucleotides are TGCAGTGCTGGGAGGGGTTCTCAGCCCCAGCATTTT.

The rearrangement uses TRBV5-4 and TRBJ1-2, with D possibly matching TRBD1 (6 bases). This CDR3 region has 14 residues. In germline, CDR1 is SGHNT, CDR2 YYREEE (reference sequence). V lost 4 bases, J lost 8 bases, and 18 bases lay in between. The DNA of the CDR3 is TGTGCCAGCAGCAGGGGGGGCCAGGGCGACGGCTACACCTTC. Encoded protein: CASSRGGQGDGYTF. The full variable domain, its missing parts supplied by reference TRBV5-4 and TRBJ1-2, is ETGVTQSPTHLIKTRGQQVTLRCSSQSGHNTVSWYQQALGQGPQFIFQYYREEENGRGNFPPRFSGLQFPNYSSELNVNALELDDSALYLCASSRGGQGDGYTFGSGTRLTVV.

This clonotype was observed a handful of times. The chain has TRBV20-1 and TRBJ2-6, with D perhaps TRBD1 or TRBD2 (5 bases each). CDR1 DFQATT and CDR2 SNEGSKA come from the germline V gene (reference sequence). The CDR3 runs to 16 residues. Deletions cut 3 bases from V and 0 bases from J, with 12 bases between. The CDR3 DNA reads TGCAGTGCTAGGGGGGATTCTAGCTCTGGGGCCAACGTCCTGACTTTC. Translation: CSARGDSSSGANVLTF.

The chain links TRBV5-1 to TRBJ1-1; no definite D call. Germline V lookup: CDR1 SGHRS, CDR2 YFSETQ. Between the trimmed V and J ends, which lost 0 bases and 7 bases, there was a span of 7 bases. This CDR3 is 12 amino acids long. CDR3 in amino acids: CASSLGADEAFF. The CDR3 region has the DNA TGCGCCAGCAGCTTGGGGGCAGATGAAGCTTTCTTT. The variable domain in full, completed from reference TRBV5-1 and TRBJ1-1, reads KAGVTQTPRYLIKTRGQQVTLSCSPISGHRSVSWYQQTPGQGLQFLFEYFSETQRNKGNFPGRFSGRQFSNSRSEMNVSTLELGDSALYLCASSLGADEAFFGQGTRLTVV.

The chain has TRBV20-1 and TRBJ2-1; D is unresolved. V lost 5 bases to trimming and J lost 4 bases, with 3 bases between them. CDR3 length: 10 amino acids. From germline, CDR1 is DFQATT and CDR2 SNEGSKA (reference sequence). The CDR3 region has the DNA TGCAGTGCTCGATACAATGAGCAGTTCTTC. Its translation: CSARYNEQFF.

The chain couples TRBV24-1 to TRBJ2-3; possibly TRBD1 or TRBD2 for D (5 bases each). The CDR3 is 12 amino acids. With 4 bases removed from V and 8 bases from J, the gap between germline ends came to 9 bases. The germline V gene has CDR1 KGHDR and CDR2 SFDVKD. The CDR3 coding sequence is TGTGCCACCAGTGAAACGGGACGTACGCAGTATTTT. Amino acids: CATSETGRTQYF.

The CDR3 DNA reads as TGCGCCAGCAGCCCGGGGGACGGACCGAACACCGGGGAGCTGTTTTTT. The encoded protein is CASSPGDGPNTGELFF. V gene TRBV5-1 combines with J gene TRBJ2-2, with D perhaps TRBD2 (6 bases). This CDR3 spans 16 amino acids. The germline V and J ends were trimmed by 4 bases and 0 bases, with 13 bases remaining between them. Germline lookup yields CDR1 SGHRS and CDR2 YFSETQ.

The chain links TRBV20-1 to TRBJ2-3; 13 nucleotides agree with TRBD2. CDR1 and CDR2 from the germline V gene are DFQATT and SNEGSKA (reference sequence). J was trimmed by 6 bases and V by 4 bases; bases with no gene match: 4. CDR3 length equals 14 residues. DNA of the CDR3: TGCAGTGCTACTCCGGGACTAGCGGGGGATACGCAGTATTTT. Its protein is CSATPGLAGDTQYF.

The count of this clonotype is one. The gene calls are TRBV18 and TRBJ2-7, with D perhaps TRBD2 (5 bases). The CDR3 has 14 amino acids. Germline CDR1 reads KGHSH; CDR2 reads LQKENI. Between the trimmed V and J ends, which lost 2 bases and 3 bases, there was a span of 11 bases. The CDR3 DNA reads as TGTGCCAGCTCACCAAGAGGGTTTCTCTACGAGCAGTACTTC. Its translation: CASSPRGFLYEQYF.

This clonotype showed up just a few times. This rearrangement joins TRBV5-1 to TRBJ2-7; maybe TRBD2 (6 bases). Germline lookup yields CDR1 SGHRS and CDR2 YFSETQ. The length of the CDR3 is 13 residues. The V gene lost 6 bases and the J gene lost 7 bases, with 17 bases spanning the gap. The CDR3 DNA sequence: TGCGCCAGCACCTATGGCGGGATGGGGGAGCAGTACTTC. Residues: CASTYGGMGEQYF.

This clonotype was recorded a few times. CDR3 region: CAIRETSGRSDEQFF. CDR3 bases: TGTGCCATCAGGGAGACTAGCGGGAGGTCAGATGAGCAGTTCTTC. V usage is TRBV10-3 and J usage is TRBJ2-1; 13 bases line up with TRBD2. The V gene end was trimmed by 6 bases and the J gene end by 8 bases; junction bases not matched to a gene: 7. This CDR3 is built from 15 residues. Germline assignment: CDR1 ENHRY and CDR2 SYGVKD.

This clonotype was counted many times. The J gene is TRBJ2-1, the V gene TRBV5-1; D is uncertain. V gave up 2 bases and J gave up 7 bases, with 4 bases separating them. The CDR3 length is 11 residues. Germline V gene data show CDR1 as SGHRS and CDR2 as YFSETQ. The CDR3 DNA is TGCGCCAGCAGCTTCGTAAATGAGCAGTTCTTC. The encoded protein is CASSFVNEQFF.

This rearrangement joins TRBV27 to TRBJ1-4; D gene ambiguous. CDR3 length: 13 residues. Trimming removed 5 bases from V and 8 bases from J, with 12 bases in between. CDR1 and CDR2 (germline): MNHEY, SMNVEV (reference sequence). CDR3 protein: CASSKRSGEKLFF. Written as DNA, the CDR3 is TGTGCCAGCAGTAAAAGGTCTGGGGAAAAACTGTTTTTT.

The rearrangement joins TRBV5-5 to TRBJ2-1; D is undetermined. From germline, CDR1 is SGHKS and CDR2 YYEKEE (reference sequence). Trimming removed 7 bases at V and 1 base at J, with 18 bases between. The CDR3 has 16 amino acids. CDR3 residues: CASQDKRYRSYNEQFF. CDR3 in DNA: TGTGCCAGCCAGGATAAACGCTATAGGTCCTACAATGAGCAGTTCTTC.

The rearrangement links TRBV3-1 to TRBJ1-1, with D unclear. Germline V gene sequence: CDR1 LGHDT, CDR2 YNNKEL (reference sequence). V was cut by 4 bases and J by 3 bases, with 12 bases left in between. CDR3 length: 14 amino acids. CDR3 bases: TGTGCCAGCAGCCGGCAATCGGGAGACACTGAAGCTTTCTTT. It is translated as CASSRQSGDTEAFF.

This clonotype has a handful of counts. The chain employs TRBV27 and TRBJ2-5; D perhaps matches TRBD1 (6 bases). V gave up 3 bases and J gave up 5 bases, with 7 bases separating them. The CDR3 has 12 amino acids. Germline lookup yields CDR1 MNHEY and CDR2 SMNVEV (reference sequence). The CDR3: CASSFTGETQYF. Written as DNA, the CDR3 is TGTGCCAGCAGTTTTACAGGGGAGACCCAGTACTTC.

The gene calls are TRBV12-3 or TRBV12-4 and TRBJ1-2, with D possibly matching TRBD1 (5 bases). The V end lost 3 bases, the J end lost 8 bases, and 16 bases lay between the germline ends. The CDR3 extends over 14 amino acids. The CDR3 DNA reads as TGTGCCAGCAGTTTTAGTAGGCCCGGGGGGGGCTACACCTTC. As protein: CASSFSRPGGGYTF.

There are a few counts of this clonotype. This sequence joins TRBV18 and TRBJ2-3; TRBD1 aligns across 8 bases. Germline V CDR1 and CDR2: KGHSH, LQKENI. The V gene end was trimmed by 5 bases and the J gene end by 8 bases; junction bases not matched to a gene: 3. This CDR3 comprises 12 residues. The CDR3 nucleotides are TGTGCCAGCTCAGCGGACAGGGCTACGCAGTATTTT. Translation: CASSADRATQYF.

V is TRBV7-2 and J is TRBJ2-4; TRBD2 matches at 7 bases. The germline CDR1 and CDR2 sequences are SGHTA and FQGNSA. V shed 7 bases, J shed 7 bases, and the junction held 7 bases outside the gene matches. The CDR3 has 13 amino acids. The CDR3 loop reads CASTPGGSNIQYF. CDR3 DNA sequence: TGTGCCAGCACTCCCGGGGGGTCCAACATTCAGTACTTC.

This clonotype was seen only a few times. This rearrangement joins TRBV7-9 to TRBJ2-3; 8 nucleotides align to TRBD2. CDR1 is SEHNR and CDR2 is FQNEAQ in the germline V gene (reference sequence). The junction had 9 bases not matched to a gene; V was cut back by 4 bases and J by 3 bases. The CDR3 loop spans 16 amino acids. The CDR3 protein is CASSSSVGGGTDTQYF. The CDR3 DNA reads as TGTGCCAGCAGCTCTTCAGTCGGGGGGGGGACAGATACGCAGTATTTT. Full variable domain (outside the CDR3, taken from reference TRBV7-9 and TRBJ2-3): DTGVSQNPRHKITKRGQNVTFRCDPISEHNRLYWYRQTLGQGPEFLTYFQNEAQLEKSRLLSDRFSAERPKGSFSTLEIQRTEQGDSAMYLCASSSSVGGGTDTQYFGPGTRLTVL.

This clonotype was seen ten or more times. V gene TRBV5-5 combines with J gene TRBJ2-1; TRBD2 agrees at 10 bases. The CDR3 length is 16 residues. CDR1 and CDR2 (germline): SGHKS, YYEKEE (reference sequence). V lost 1 base to trimming and J lost 7 bases; unmatched junction nucleotides: 8. In DNA form, the CDR3 reads TGTGCCAGCAGCTTGACATTAGCGGGAGGAAAGAATGAGCAGTTCTTC. Translated, it gives CASSLTLAGGKNEQFF.

This clonotype was seen more than once but under ten times. This chain links TRBV20-1 with TRBJ2-6; D gene uncertain. Trimming removed 6 bases at V and 2 bases at J, with 8 bases between. There are 13 residues in the CDR3. Germline V gives CDR1 DFQATT, CDR2 SNEGSKA (reference sequence). The CDR3 sequence is CSAPKPGANVLTF. CDR3 nucleotides: TGCAGTGCCCCGAAGCCTGGGGCCAACGTCCTGACTTTC.

In this sample, this clonotype turned up a few times. Here the CDR3 reads CASRLQRDTGELFF. CDR3 coding DNA: TGTGCCAGCAGACTTCAGAGAGACACCGGGGAGCTGTTTTTT. The rearrangement joins TRBV3-1 to TRBJ2-2; D is unresolved. The germline V gene encodes CDR1 LGHDT and CDR2 YNNKEL (reference sequence). The CDR3 loop spans 14 amino acids. Trimming pared 6 bases from V and 3 bases from J, leaving 11 bases between.

The CDR3 DNA reads TGTGCCAGCAGTCGTTCTGGGGCCAACGTCCTGACTTTC. Residues: CASSRSGANVLTF. The chain couples TRBV12-3 or TRBV12-4 to TRBJ2-6; D call uncertain. The ends were cut back, 5 bases at V and 1 base at J, with 3 bases in the middle. CDR3 size: 13 residues.

The V gene is TRBV5-1, the J gene TRBJ1-5; weak D call: TRBD1 (6 bases). Trimming cost V 0 bases and J 5 bases, with 9 bases left between them. The CDR3 covers 14 residues. Germline V CDR1 and CDR2: SGHRS, YFSETQ. The DNA of the CDR3 is TGCGCCAGCAGCTTGGCAGGGGATGATCAGCCCCAGCATTTT. Translating gives CASSLAGDDQPQHF.

The CDR3 nucleotides are TGTGCCAGCCTAGGACTGAACAATGAGCAGTTCTTC. Translation gives CASLGLNNEQFF. The chain employs TRBV12-3 or TRBV12-4 and TRBJ2-1, with D possibly being TRBD2 (5 bases). CDR3 size: 12 residues. The ends were cut back, 8 bases at V and 5 bases at J, with 10 bases in the middle.